These 20 T cell receptor beta chains came from one sample sequenced in a study of blood T cell repertoires in COVID-19. Here immunoSEQ multiplex PCR was the method, and the copy in TCRdb shows in-frame clones only, minus some. The sample shows over 85,000 clones, approximately 83% of them seen only once. The sample taken for sequencing was peripheral blood. The source is a man in his 60s with acute or convalescent COVID-19.

V and J are TRBV11-2 and TRBJ2-7; maybe TRBD2 (5 bases). The CDR3 covers 16 residues. Trimming removed 5 bases at V and 2 bases at J, with 19 bases between. In germline, CDR1 is SGHAT, CDR2 FQNNGV. The CDR3 DNA reads as TGTGCCAGCAGCCACTACCTGAGGGCTTGGGCCTACGAGCAGTACTTC. It encodes CASSHYLRAWAYEQYF.

Written as DNA, the CDR3 is TGTGCCAGCAGCCGGTTAACAGGGCAATTGGATTCACCCCTCCACTTT. Translated, it gives CASSRLTGQLDSPLHF. The V gene is TRBV11-2, the J gene TRBJ1-6, with a possible D match to TRBD1 (6 bases). Per germline, CDR1 SGHAT and CDR2 FQNNGV. V was shortened by 5 bases and J by 8 bases, with 19 bases between the two germline ends. The CDR3 runs 16 residues.

The rearrangement uses TRBV15 and TRBJ2-7; no clear D gene. This CDR3 spans 13 amino acids. Trimming stripped 0 bases from V and 7 bases from J, with 10 bases between. Germline V gene lookup returns CDR1 LNHNV and CDR2 YYDKDF (reference sequence). In DNA, the CDR3 is TGTGCCACCAGCAGAGATCGGTCGAGAGAGCAGTACTTC. Protein product: CATSRDRSREQYF.

This chain connects TRBV9 to TRBJ1-1, with a weak D call TRBD1 (6 bases). This CDR3 region has 14 residues. Germline lookup yields CDR1 SGDLS and CDR2 YYNGEE. With 3 bases removed from V and 0 bases from J, the gap between germline ends came to 9 bases. The CDR3 DNA is TGTGCCAGCAGCGGGAGGACAGTGAACACTGAAGCTTTCTTT. Translated: CASSGRTVNTEAFF.

This clone was detected once. The chain employs TRBV2 and TRBJ2-5; D is possibly TRBD2 (5 bases). The CDR3 is 13 amino acids. Germline V CDR1 and CDR2: SNHLY, FYNNEI. The ends were cut back, 5 bases at V and 5 bases at J, with 12 bases in the middle. In DNA form, the CDR3 reads TGTGCCAGCAGTCTCAACAGCGGTGAGACCCAGTACTTC. Translating it yields CASSLNSGETQYF.

This chain joins TRBV5-4 and TRBJ2-5, with 12 positions matching TRBD1. The CDR3 contains 16 residues. Germline V gives CDR1 SGHNT, CDR2 YYREEE (reference sequence). V was clipped by 2 bases and J by 5 bases; unmatched bases: 7. This CDR3 is CASSFPGQGASETQYF. CDR3 sequence (DNA): TGTGCCAGCAGCTTTCCGGGACAGGGGGCTAGTGAGACCCAGTACTTC.

This clone appeared once. The V call is TRBV27, the J call TRBJ1-1, with a possible D match to TRBD1 (5 bases). Germline assignment: CDR1 MNHEY and CDR2 SMNVEV (reference sequence). V shed 2 bases and J shed 9 bases, with 13 bases lying between them. The CDR3 runs to 13 residues. The CDR3 sequence: CASSLGHNAKAFF. CDR3 DNA sequence: TGTGCCAGCAGTTTAGGACACAATGCGAAAGCTTTCTTT.

The V and J genes are TRBV9 and TRBJ1-6; D is possibly TRBD1 (5 bases). Germline-derived CDR1 and CDR2 are SGDLS and YYNGEE. V dropped 1 base and J dropped 7 bases, with 12 bases sitting between them. The CDR3 runs to 15 residues. CDR3 loop: CASSVRGDRNSPLHF. DNA of the CDR3: TGTGCCAGCAGCGTACGGGGGGACCGAAATTCACCCCTCCACTTT.

The chain has TRBV9 and TRBJ1-1; D remains ambiguous. V lost 4 bases and J 5 bases, leaving 12 bases between the germline ends. The CDR3 loop spans 13 amino acids. Germline CDR1 reads SGDLS; CDR2 reads YYNGEE. This CDR3 is CASSPWTGTEAFF. The CDR3 DNA reads TGTGCCAGCAGCCCTTGGACGGGGACTGAAGCTTTCTTT.

The chain links TRBV4-1 to TRBJ2-1; TRBD2 might be the D (6 bases). This CDR3 region has 16 residues. Germline CDR1 is MGHRA and CDR2 is YSYEKL. The V gene lost 0 bases and the J gene lost 0 bases, with 9 bases spanning the gap. The CDR3 loop is CASSQDLADSYNEQFF. The CDR3 bases are TGCGCCAGCAGCCAAGATTTAGCGGACTCCTACAATGAGCAGTTCTTC.

V and J are TRBV10-1 and TRBJ2-3; 8 bases fit TRBD2. The CDR3 length is 16 residues. V lost 3 bases and J lost 0; bases outside the gene matches: 5. The germline gives CDR1 WNHNN, CDR2 SYGVQD (reference sequence). The CDR3 DNA is TGCGCCAGCAGTGATCGATCTAGCGGGAGCACAGATACGCAGTATTTT. Protein product: CASSDRSSGSTDTQYF.

This clone was detected a few times. This chain connects TRBV5-1 to TRBJ1-1; 7 bases are shared with TRBD1. V shed 4 bases, J shed 1 base, and the junction held 7 bases outside the gene matches. Germline values: CDR1 SGHRS, CDR2 YFSETQ. The CDR3 is made up of 15 amino acids. CDR3 amino acids: CASSTMTGTNTEAFF. DNA of the CDR3: TGCGCCAGCAGCACGATGACAGGGACGAACACTGAAGCTTTCTTT.

The chain has TRBV7-2 and TRBJ1-1; tentatively, D is TRBD1 (6 bases). The CDR3 has 13 amino acids. Germline V gene lookup returns CDR1 SGHTA and CDR2 FQGNSA. Trimming stripped 5 bases from V and 1 base from J, with 8 bases between. The CDR3 sequence: CASSTGQNTEAFF. The CDR3 nucleotides are TGTGCCAGCAGCACGGGACAGAACACTGAAGCTTTCTTT.

This clone was observed a few times. The J gene is TRBJ2-1, the V gene TRBV4-2, with D tentatively TRBD1 (6 bases). Trimming shortened V by 3 bases and J by 4 bases, and 10 bases separated the two germline ends. The CDR3 covers 14 residues. Germline CDR1 is LGHNA and CDR2 is YNFKEQ. CDR3 amino acids: CASSQGHLYNEQFF. CDR3 DNA sequence: TGTGCCAGCAGCCAGGGACACCTATACAATGAGCAGTTCTTC.

The chain carries TRBV7-2 and TRBJ1-5; TRBD1 agrees at 9 bases. Germline V gene lookup returns CDR1 SGHTA and CDR2 FQGNSA. CDR3 length equals 15 residues. With 5 bases clipped from V and 2 bases from J, the junction kept 4 bases outside the gene matches. CDR3 loop: CASSRGTGRNQPQHF. For the CDR3, the DNA is TGTGCCAGCAGCCGGGGGACAGGGCGCAATCAGCCCCAGCATTTT.

The rearrangement links TRBV6-4 to TRBJ1-4; no clear D gene. The germline V gene has CDR1 MRHNA and CDR2 SNTAGT. V was trimmed by 8 bases and J by 4 bases, leaving 11 bases between them. There are 13 residues in the CDR3. CDR3 sequence reads: CASASEVNEKLFF. CDR3 coding DNA: TGTGCCAGCGCTTCAGAAGTTAATGAAAAACTGTTTTTT.

J is TRBJ1-4 and V is TRBV6-1; TRBD1 aligns across 8 bases. The V and J ends lost 1 base and 7 bases, in that order; junction bases with no gene match: 2. CDR1 and CDR2 (germline): MNHNS, SASEGT. The CDR3 is made up of 14 amino acids. CDR3 amino acids: CASSEGTGSEKLFF. The CDR3 DNA reads TGTGCCAGCAGTGAAGGGACAGGGAGTGAAAAACTGTTTTTT.

This chain links TRBV5-1 with TRBJ2-1, with TRBD1 identical over 8 bases. The V segment lost 4 bases and the J segment 7 bases; nucleotides outside the gene matches: 10. Looked up from germline, CDR1 is SGHRS and CDR2 is YFSETQ. The CDR3 has 15 amino acids. The CDR3 loop is CASSLWTGIWNEQFF. Here the CDR3 DNA reads TGCGCCAGCAGCCTTTGGACAGGGATATGGAATGAGCAGTTCTTC.

This chain uses TRBV10-3 with TRBJ1-3; D is unclear. From germline, CDR1 is ENHRY and CDR2 SYGVKD. CDR3 length equals 15 residues. The V and J ends lost 6 bases and 4 bases respectively, with 16 bases between them. CDR3 coding DNA: TGTGCCATCAGCCAAACATCGGGGAGCGGAAACACCATATATTTT. It yields the protein CAISQTSGSGNTIYF.

This rearrangement joins TRBV7-2 to TRBJ1-3, with D perhaps TRBD1 (6 bases). The CDR3 extends over 15 amino acids. V lost 5 bases and J lost 4, with 15 bases in between. The germline CDR1 and CDR2 sequences are SGHTA and FQGNSA. CDR3 residues: CASSVVQGPGNTIYF. The CDR3 region has the DNA TGTGCCAGCAGCGTAGTGCAGGGGCCAGGAAACACCATATATTTT.